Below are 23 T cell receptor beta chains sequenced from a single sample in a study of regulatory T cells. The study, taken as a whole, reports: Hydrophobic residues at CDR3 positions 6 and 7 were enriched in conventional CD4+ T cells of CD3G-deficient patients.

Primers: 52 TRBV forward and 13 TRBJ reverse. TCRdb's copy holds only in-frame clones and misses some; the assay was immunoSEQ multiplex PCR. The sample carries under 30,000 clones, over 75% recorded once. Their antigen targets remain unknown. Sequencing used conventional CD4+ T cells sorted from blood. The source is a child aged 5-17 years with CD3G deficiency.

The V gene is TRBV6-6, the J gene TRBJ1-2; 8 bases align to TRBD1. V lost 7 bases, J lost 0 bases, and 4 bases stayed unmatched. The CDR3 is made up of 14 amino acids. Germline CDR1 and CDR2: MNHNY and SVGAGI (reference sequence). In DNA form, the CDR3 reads TGTGCCAGCACAGGGACAGGAGCTAACTATGGCTACACCTTC. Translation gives CASTGTGANYGYTF.

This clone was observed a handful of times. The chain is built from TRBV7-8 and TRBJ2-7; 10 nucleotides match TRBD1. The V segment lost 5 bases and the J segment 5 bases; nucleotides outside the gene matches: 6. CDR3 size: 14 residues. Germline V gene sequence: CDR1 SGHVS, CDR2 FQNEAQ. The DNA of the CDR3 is TGTGCCAGCAGCCTGGGGGACAGGGGCCACGAGCAGTACTTC. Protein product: CASSLGDRGHEQYF.

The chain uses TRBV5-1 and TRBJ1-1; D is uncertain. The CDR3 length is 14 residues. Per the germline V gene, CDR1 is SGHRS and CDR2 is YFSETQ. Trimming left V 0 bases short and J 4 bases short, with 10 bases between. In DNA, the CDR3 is TGCGCCAGCAGCTTGGACCCCCGGAGCACTGAAGCTTTCTTT. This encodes CASSLDPRSTEAFF.

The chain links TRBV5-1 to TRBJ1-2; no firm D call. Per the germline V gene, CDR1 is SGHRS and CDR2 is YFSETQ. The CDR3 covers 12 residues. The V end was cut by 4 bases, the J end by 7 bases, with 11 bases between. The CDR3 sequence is CASSPEAGGYTF. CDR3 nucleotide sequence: TGCGCCAGCAGCCCGGAGGCGGGTGGCTACACCTTC.

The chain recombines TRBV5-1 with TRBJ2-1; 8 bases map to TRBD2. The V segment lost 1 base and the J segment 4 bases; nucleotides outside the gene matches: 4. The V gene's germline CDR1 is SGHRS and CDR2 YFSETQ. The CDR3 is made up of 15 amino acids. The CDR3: CASSLSVAGYNEQFF. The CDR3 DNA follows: TGCGCCAGCAGCTTGTCGGTAGCGGGGTACAATGAGCAGTTCTTC.

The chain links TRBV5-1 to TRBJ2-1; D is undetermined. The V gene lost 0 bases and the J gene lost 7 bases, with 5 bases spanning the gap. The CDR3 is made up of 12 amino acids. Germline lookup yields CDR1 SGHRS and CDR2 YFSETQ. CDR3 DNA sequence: TGCGCCAGCAGCTTGGATGGGAATGAGCAGTTCTTC. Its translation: CASSLDGNEQFF. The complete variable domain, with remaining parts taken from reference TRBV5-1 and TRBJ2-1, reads KAGVTQTPRYLIKTRGQQVTLSCSPISGHRSVSWYQQTPGQGLQFLFEYFSETQRNKGNFPGRFSGRQFSNSRSEMNVSTLELGDSALYLCASSLDGNEQFFGPGTRLTVL.

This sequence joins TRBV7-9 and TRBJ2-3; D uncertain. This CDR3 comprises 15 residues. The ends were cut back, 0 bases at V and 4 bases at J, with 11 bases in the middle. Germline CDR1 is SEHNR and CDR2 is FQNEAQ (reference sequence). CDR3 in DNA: TGTGCCAGCAGCTTAGCGTATGGGATCCCAGATACGCAGTATTTT. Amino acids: CASSLAYGIPDTQYF.

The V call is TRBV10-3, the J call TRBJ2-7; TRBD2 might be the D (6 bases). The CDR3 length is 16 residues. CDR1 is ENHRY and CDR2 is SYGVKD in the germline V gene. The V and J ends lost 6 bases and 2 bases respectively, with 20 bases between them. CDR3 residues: CAISPGGSGGAYEQYF. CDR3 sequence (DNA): TGTGCCATCAGCCCCGGGGGAAGCGGTGGCGCCTACGAGCAGTACTTC.

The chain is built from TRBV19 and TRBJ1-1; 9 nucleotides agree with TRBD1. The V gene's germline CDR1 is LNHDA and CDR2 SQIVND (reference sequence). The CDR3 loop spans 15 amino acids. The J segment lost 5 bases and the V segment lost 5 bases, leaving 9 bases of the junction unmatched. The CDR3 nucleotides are TGTGCCAGTAGTCCAGGGGGGACAGGGAGAACTGAAGCTTTCTTT. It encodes CASSPGGTGRTEAFF.

CDR3 in amino acids: CASDNLAGKTQYF. The CDR3 nucleotides read TGTGCCAGCGATAATCTAGCTGGGAAGACCCAGTACTTC. The chain combines TRBV6-1 with TRBJ2-5, with D maybe TRBD2 (5 bases). The V and J ends lost 8 bases and 6 bases respectively, with 16 bases between them. Per germline, CDR1 MNHNS and CDR2 SASEGT. The CDR3 extends over 13 amino acids.

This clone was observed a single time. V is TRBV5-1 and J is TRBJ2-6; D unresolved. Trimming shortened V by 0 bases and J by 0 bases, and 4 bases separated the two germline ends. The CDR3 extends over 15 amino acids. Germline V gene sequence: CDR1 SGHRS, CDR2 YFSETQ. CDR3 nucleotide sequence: TGCGCCAGCAGCTTGGAGGGCTCTGGGGCCAACGTCCTGACTTTC. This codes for CASSLEGSGANVLTF.

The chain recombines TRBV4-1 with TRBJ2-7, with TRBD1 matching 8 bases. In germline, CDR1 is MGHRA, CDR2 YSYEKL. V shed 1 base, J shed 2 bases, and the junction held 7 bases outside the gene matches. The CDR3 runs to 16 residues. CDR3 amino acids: CASSQGSGTGPYEQYF. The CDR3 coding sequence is TGCGCCAGCAGCCAAGGGTCCGGGACAGGCCCCTACGAGCAGTACTTC.

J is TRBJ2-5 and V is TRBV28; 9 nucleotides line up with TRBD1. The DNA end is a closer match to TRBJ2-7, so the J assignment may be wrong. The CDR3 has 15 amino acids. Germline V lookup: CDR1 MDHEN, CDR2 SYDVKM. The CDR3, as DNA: TGTGCCAGCAGTTCCTCCAGACAGGGGGCCTACGAGCAGTACTTC. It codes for CASSSSRQGAYEQYF.

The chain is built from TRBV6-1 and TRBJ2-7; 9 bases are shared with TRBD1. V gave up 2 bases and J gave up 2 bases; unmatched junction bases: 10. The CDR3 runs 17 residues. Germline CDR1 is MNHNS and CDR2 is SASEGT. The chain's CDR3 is CASSETPRGDRAYEQYF. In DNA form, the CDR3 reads TGTGCCAGCAGTGAAACCCCCCGGGGGGACAGGGCCTACGAGCAGTACTTC.

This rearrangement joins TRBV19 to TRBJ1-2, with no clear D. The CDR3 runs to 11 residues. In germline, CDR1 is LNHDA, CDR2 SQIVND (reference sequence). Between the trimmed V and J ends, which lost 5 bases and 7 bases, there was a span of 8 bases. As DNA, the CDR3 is TGTGCCAGTAGTCGTGGGTCTGGCTACACCTTC. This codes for CASSRGSGYTF.

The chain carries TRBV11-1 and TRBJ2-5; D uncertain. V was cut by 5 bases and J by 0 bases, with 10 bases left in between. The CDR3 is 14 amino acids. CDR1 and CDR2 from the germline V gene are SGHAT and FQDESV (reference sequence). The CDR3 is CASSPAPYQETQYF. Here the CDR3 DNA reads TGTGCCAGCAGCCCCGCTCCGTACCAAGAGACCCAGTACTTC.

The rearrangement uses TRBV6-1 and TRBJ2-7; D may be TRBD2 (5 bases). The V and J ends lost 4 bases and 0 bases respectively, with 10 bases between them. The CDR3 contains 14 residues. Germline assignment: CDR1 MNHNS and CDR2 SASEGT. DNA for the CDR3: TGTGCCAGCAGTGTCGAGGGAAGCTCCTACGAGCAGTACTTC. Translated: CASSVEGSSYEQYF.

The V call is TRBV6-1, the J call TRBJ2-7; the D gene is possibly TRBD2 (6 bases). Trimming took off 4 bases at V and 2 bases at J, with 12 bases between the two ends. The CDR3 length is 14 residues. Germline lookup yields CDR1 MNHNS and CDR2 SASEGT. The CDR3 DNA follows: TGTGCCAGCAGTGGTGGCGGGAATCCCTACGAGCAGTACTTC. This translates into CASSGGGNPYEQYF.

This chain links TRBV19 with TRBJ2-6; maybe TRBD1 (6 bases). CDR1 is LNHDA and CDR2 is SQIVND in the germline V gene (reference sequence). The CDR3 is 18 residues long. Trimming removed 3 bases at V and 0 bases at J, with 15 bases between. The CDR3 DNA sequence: TGTGCCAGTAGTATGGGGCAGGGACACTTCTCTGGGGCCAACGTCCTGACTTTC. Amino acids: CASSMGQGHFSGANVLTF. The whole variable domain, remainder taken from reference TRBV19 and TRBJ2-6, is DGGITQSPKYLFRKEGQNVTLSCEQNLNHDAMYWYRQDPGQGLRLIYYSQIVNDFQKGDIAEGYSVSREKKESFPLTVTSAQKNPTAFYLCASSMGQGHFSGANVLTFGAGSRLTVL.

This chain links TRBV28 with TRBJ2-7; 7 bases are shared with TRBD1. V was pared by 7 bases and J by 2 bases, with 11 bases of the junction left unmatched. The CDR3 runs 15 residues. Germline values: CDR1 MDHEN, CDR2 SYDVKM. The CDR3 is CASTSSRDRTYEQYF. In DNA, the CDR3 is TGTGCCAGCACTTCCTCCCGGGACAGAACCTACGAGCAGTACTTC.

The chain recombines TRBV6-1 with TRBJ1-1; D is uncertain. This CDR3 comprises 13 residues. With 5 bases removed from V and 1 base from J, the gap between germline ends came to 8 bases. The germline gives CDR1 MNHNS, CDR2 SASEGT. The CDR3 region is CASSIGRNTEAFF. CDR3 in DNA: TGTGCCAGCAGTATCGGTAGGAACACTGAAGCTTTCTTT.

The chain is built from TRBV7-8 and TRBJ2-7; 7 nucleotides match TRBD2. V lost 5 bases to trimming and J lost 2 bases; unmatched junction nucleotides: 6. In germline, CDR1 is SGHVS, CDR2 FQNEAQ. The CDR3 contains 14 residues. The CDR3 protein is CASSPYGRAYEQYF. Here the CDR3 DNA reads TGTGCCAGCAGCCCCTATGGGAGGGCCTACGAGCAGTACTTC.

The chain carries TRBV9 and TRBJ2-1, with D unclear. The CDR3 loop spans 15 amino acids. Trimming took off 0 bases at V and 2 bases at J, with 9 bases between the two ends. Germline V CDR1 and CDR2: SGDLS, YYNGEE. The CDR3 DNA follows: TGTGCCAGCAGCGTAGGCCCCTTCCCCTACAATGAGCAGTTCTTC. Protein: CASSVGPFPYNEQFF.